The text below deals with one T cell receptor (beta chain). This entry comes from a study of CD8 T cells in Susac syndrome. Random hexamers were used to reverse transcribe roughly 0.45 to 1 ug of RNA. TCRdb used MiXCR to reprocess the immunoSEQ multiplex PCR reads, holding one entry per CDR3 protein. The profile shows around 170,000 distinct CDR3 sequences, around 96% of them singletons. Germline V gene sequence: CDR1 LGHNA, CDR2 YNFKEQ. This CDR3 region has 20 residues. V lost 1 base, J lost 7 bases, and 19 bases stayed unmatched. Sequenced material: CD8+ T cells from PBMCs. This chain links TRBV4-2 with TRBJ2-7; the match to TRBD2 covers 13 bases. The sequence was obtained from a human donor with multiple sclerosis. In DNA, the CDR3 is TGTGCCAGCAGCCAAGTCGGGACGGGACTAGCGGGACTTGGCGCTGAGGAGCAGTACTTC. The encoded protein is CASSQVGTGLAGLGAEEQYF.